The clone carrying this T cell receptor (beta chain) was counted between two and nine times. The antigen remains undetermined. Reverse transcription of all isolated RNA meant that expressed TCRB transcripts were sequenced. Sequenced by immunoSEQ multiplex PCR; TCRdb stores in-frame clones only, minus some. Of under 950,000 clones listed, 17% were seen once; the top ten hold 0.023%. A single heparinised blood sample, averaging approximately 116 mL, was obtained per donor. The data are from a study of beta chain features in type 1 diabetes. Study-level background: Healthy donors and patients had similar age, gender and cell yields. Study-wide results and limits: Type 1 diabetes patients showed fewer insertions and more deletions at VDJ junctions. Moderate but significant shortening of TCRB CDR3s was recorded in all four CD4+ subsets from Type 1 diabetes patients.

This CDR3 has 12 amino acids. Germline assignment: CDR1 MNHEY and CDR2 SMNVEV (reference sequence). Trimming removed 6 bases from V and 8 bases from J, with 13 bases in between. This sequence joins TRBV27 and TRBJ1-2; no reliable D call. The clonotype comes from a young woman in good health. The source material was naive CD4+ T cells from blood. DNA for the CDR3: TGTGCCAGCAGAACGGGTTTCGGCGGCTACACCTTC. This translates into CASRTGFGGYTF.